These 17 T cell receptor beta chains were all obtained from the same sample, sequenced in a study of cytomegalovirus exposure and HLA in healthy donors. Primers included in the PCR were 60 Vbeta and 13 Jbeta primers. Profiled with immunoSEQ multiplex PCR; TCRdb holds only in-frame clones, not every one. The sample carries 130,000 to 150,000 clones, roughly 77% recorded once. Sequenced: PBMCs. Receptors originate from a female donor in good health and CMV-seronegative.

The chain links TRBV25-1 to TRBJ1-1, with D hard to call. Germline loops: CDR1 MGHDK, CDR2 SYGVNS. V was shortened by 8 bases and J by 6 bases, with 13 bases between the two germline ends. The CDR3 is made up of 12 amino acids. Written as DNA, the CDR3 is TGTGCCAGCGCAGGATCAACAGCTGAAGCTTTCTTT. Translating gives CASAGSTAEAFF. Combining the CDR3 with reference TRBV25-1 and TRBJ1-1 gives the whole variable domain EADIYQTPRYLVIGTGKKITLECSQTMGHDKMYWYQQDPGMELHLIHYSYGVNSTEKGDLSSESTVSRIRTEHFPLTLESARPSHTSQYLCASAGSTAEAFFGQGTRLTVV.

This chain links TRBV7-2 with TRBJ1-2; 10 bases agree with TRBD1. Looked up from germline, CDR1 is SGHTA and CDR2 is FQGNSA. J was trimmed by 6 bases and V by 3 bases; bases with no gene match: 1. The CDR3 sequence is 13 residues long. The DNA of the CDR3 is TGTGCCAGCAGCTTTGGGACAGGGGATGGCTACACCTTC. It is translated as CASSFGTGDGYTF. The variable domain in full, completed from reference TRBV7-2 and TRBJ1-2, reads GAGVSQSPSNKVTEKGKDVELRCDPISGHTALYWYRQSLGQGLEFLIYFQGNSAPDKSGLPSDRFSAERTGGSVSTLTIQRTQQEDSAVYLCASSFGTGDGYTFGSGTRLTVV.

The rearrangement joins TRBV9 to TRBJ2-3; 12 nucleotides align to TRBD2. The CDR3 totals 20 residues. Losses at the gene ends were 0 bases for V and 0 bases for J; bases not matched to a gene: 11. The V gene's germline CDR1 is SGDLS and CDR2 YYNGEE. In DNA, the CDR3 is TGTGCCAGCAGCGTAGGGGGCGGACTAGCGGGATTCTTTAGCACAGATACGCAGTATTTT. Protein product: CASSVGGGLAGFFSTDTQYF.

The chain has TRBV11-2 and TRBJ2-2, with 8 bases identical to TRBD1. Per the germline V gene, CDR1 is SGHAT and CDR2 is FQNNGV. Germline trimming cut 1 base from V and 9 bases from J; bases unmatched to any gene: 4. CDR3 length: 14 residues. The CDR3 loop reads CASSLGTGSWELFF. In nucleotides, the CDR3 is TGTGCCAGCAGCTTAGGGACAGGGAGCTGGGAGCTGTTTTTT.

This sequence joins TRBV6-1 and TRBJ2-3; 8 nucleotides match TRBD1. CDR1 is MNHNS, CDR2 SASEGT, per germline. V dropped 0 bases and J dropped 7; count of bases not matched to a gene: 6. The CDR3 consists of 15 residues. CDR3 region: CASSEAGRGQNTQYF. CDR3 bases: TGTGCCAGCAGTGAAGCAGGCAGGGGGCAAAATACGCAGTATTTT.

This chain links TRBV2 with TRBJ1-6; 10 nucleotides align to TRBD1. The germline gives CDR1 SNHLY, CDR2 FYNNEI. After removal of 6 bases from V and 0 bases from J, the junction contained 5 bases not matched to a gene. The CDR3 is 17 amino acids. Here the CDR3 reads CASRTRQGASYNSPLHF. The DNA of the CDR3 is TGTGCCAGCAGGACCCGACAGGGGGCCTCCTATAATTCACCCCTCCACTTT.

The chain carries TRBV7-3 and TRBJ1-6; tentatively, D is TRBD1 (5 bases). CDR1 and CDR2 from the germline V gene are SGHTA and FQGTGA. Trimming removed 3 bases at V and 6 bases at J, with 12 bases between. This CDR3 is 15 amino acids long. CDR3 amino acids: CASSLGGSPNSPLHF. The CDR3 DNA sequence: TGTGCCAGCAGCTTGGGGGGGTCCCCTAATTCACCCCTCCACTTT.

The rearrangement joins TRBV6-1 to TRBJ1-2; 8 nucleotides agree with TRBD1. CDR1 and CDR2 (germline): MNHNS, SASEGT. V shed 5 bases, J shed 4 bases, and the junction held 9 bases outside the gene matches. The CDR3 covers 15 residues. The CDR3 nucleotides are TGTGCCAGCAGTAATTTCGACAGGGGTATCTATGGCTACACCTTC. Its translation is CASSNFDRGIYGYTF.

The chain links TRBV6-6 to TRBJ2-3; TRBD2 aligns across 9 bases. The V segment lost 4 bases and the J segment 4 bases; nucleotides outside the gene matches: 6. Germline V gives CDR1 MNHNY, CDR2 SVGAGI (reference sequence). CDR3 length: 15 residues. The CDR3 nucleotides read TGTGCCAGCAGTTTCATAGCGGGGGCGTCAGATACGCAGTATTTT. As protein: CASSFIAGASDTQYF.

The chain links TRBV11-2 to TRBJ2-3; weak D call: TRBD2 (5 bases). CDR3 length: 13 amino acids. V gave up 4 bases and J gave up 2 bases, with 7 bases separating them. Germline V gene sequence: CDR1 SGHAT, CDR2 FQNNGV. CDR3 bases: TGTGCCAGCAGCTCTAGCCTCACAGATACGCAGTATTTT. It yields the protein CASSSSLTDTQYF. Looking up the rest from reference TRBV11-2 and TRBJ2-3 gives the full variable domain: EAGVAQSPRYKIIEKRQSVAFWCNPISGHATLYWYQQILGQGPKLLIQFQNNGVVDDSQLPKDRFSAERLKGVDSTLKIQPAKLEDSAVYLCASSSSLTDTQYFGPGTRLTVL.

The rearrangement joins TRBV10-2 to TRBJ2-1; TRBD2 might be the D (7 bases). The CDR3 length is 16 residues. Germline V gene lookup returns CDR1 WSHSY and CDR2 SAAADI. Trimming removed 5 bases at V and 0 bases at J, with 14 bases between. In DNA, the CDR3 is TGCGCCAGCAGTATCCCTGCGGGGGCCTCCTACAATGAGCAGTTCTTC. This encodes CASSIPAGASYNEQFF.

The V call is TRBV2, the J call TRBJ2-7, with unresolved D. Germline lookup yields CDR1 SNHLY and CDR2 FYNNEI. Trimming removed 3 bases at V and 3 bases at J, with 15 bases between. This CDR3 has 15 residues. For the CDR3, the DNA is TGTGCCAGCAGTGAGATAAGGCAGACAAACTACGAGCAGTACTTC. This codes for CASSEIRQTNYEQYF.

V gene TRBV6-1 combines with J gene TRBJ2-5, with D maybe TRBD2 (6 bases). Near its end, the DNA agrees better with TRBJ2-7, so the J call may be wrong. The CDR3 totals 12 residues. The germline V gene encodes CDR1 MNHNS and CDR2 SASEGT. For the CDR3, the DNA is TGTGCCAGCACCTTAAGGAGGGACGAGCAGTACTTC. It is translated as CASTLRRDEQYF.

The chain uses TRBV7-8 and TRBJ2-1; D is ambiguous. The CDR3 sequence is 13 residues long. V lost 3 bases and J 10 bases, leaving 13 bases between the germline ends. Germline assignment: CDR1 SGHVS and CDR2 FQNEAQ. The CDR3 DNA sequence: TGTGCCAGCAGCTTTTCCCGCTACTTCGAGCAGTTCTTC. This gives the protein CASSFSRYFEQFF.

This clone has only a few counts. The rearrangement links TRBV30 to TRBJ1-5; 8 nucleotides align to TRBD1. The trim removed 7 bases at V and 4 bases at J, leaving 9 bases unmatched. The CDR3 spans 14 residues. From germline, CDR1 is GTSNPN and CDR2 SVGIG (reference sequence). The DNA of the CDR3 is TGTGCCTCCGCCCCTACAGGGGGAAATCAGCCCCAGCATTTT. Amino acids: CASAPTGGNQPQHF.

This chain connects TRBV19 to TRBJ2-3, with 12 bases matching TRBD2. The J segment lost 3 bases and the V segment lost 10 bases, leaving 11 bases of the junction unmatched. The germline CDR1 and CDR2 sequences are LNHDA and SQIVND (reference sequence). This CDR3 is 16 amino acids long. CDR3 nucleotides: TGTGCCACTCAAAGCCAACTAGCGGGGGGTACAGATACGCAGTATTTT. Amino acids: CATQSQLAGGTDTQYF.

The chain employs TRBV9 and TRBJ1-3, with no clear D. V gave up 0 bases and J gave up 2 bases, with 15 bases separating them. The CDR3 extends over 17 amino acids. Germline CDR1 is SGDLS and CDR2 is YYNGEE. In DNA form, the CDR3 reads TGTGCCAGCAGCGTAGACTCGTCTACGAGGACTGGAAACACCATATATTTT. This translates into CASSVDSSTRTGNTIYF.